This T cell receptor beta chain was recorded in a study of cytomegalovirus exposure and HLA in healthy donors. Across the study: Of 300 to 450 genotyped donors, 81% clustered with self-reported Caucasian donors.

This CDR3 comprises 14 residues. The V gene lost 6 bases and the J gene lost 0 bases, with 12 bases spanning the gap. Germline V gene sequence: CDR1 MNHEY, CDR2 SVGAGI. It was with 60 Vbeta and 13 Jbeta primers that the PCR ran. TCRdb's table, derived via immunoSEQ multiplex PCR, lists solely in-frame clones and lacks some. The table lists 150,000 to 200,000 clones, roughly 74% of them singletons. The chain uses TRBV6-5 and TRBJ2-7; the D gene is possibly TRBD1 (5 bases). The TCR originated in a woman between 25 and 40 years old in good health and CMV-seronegative. What was sequenced was PBMCs. CDR3 loop: CASREQVSSYEQYF. Written as DNA, the CDR3 is TGTGCCAGCAGAGAACAGGTCAGCTCCTACGAGCAGTACTTC.